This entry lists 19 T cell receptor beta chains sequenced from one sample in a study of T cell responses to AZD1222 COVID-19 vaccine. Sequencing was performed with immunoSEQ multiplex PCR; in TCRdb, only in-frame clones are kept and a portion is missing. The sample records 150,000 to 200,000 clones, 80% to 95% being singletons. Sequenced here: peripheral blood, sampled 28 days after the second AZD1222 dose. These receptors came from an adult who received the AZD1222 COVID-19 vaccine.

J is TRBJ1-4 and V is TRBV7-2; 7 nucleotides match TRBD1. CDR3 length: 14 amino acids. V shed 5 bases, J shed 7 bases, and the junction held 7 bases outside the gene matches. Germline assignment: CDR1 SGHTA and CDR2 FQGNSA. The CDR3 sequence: CASSLDRVSEKLFF. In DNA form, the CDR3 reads TGTGCCAGCAGCCTAGACAGGGTCAGTGAAAAACTGTTTTTT.

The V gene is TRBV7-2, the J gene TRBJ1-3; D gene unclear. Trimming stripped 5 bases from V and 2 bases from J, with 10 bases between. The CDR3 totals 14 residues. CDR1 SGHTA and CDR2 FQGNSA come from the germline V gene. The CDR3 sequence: CASSLGYPGNTIYF. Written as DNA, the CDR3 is TGTGCCAGCAGCCTAGGGTACCCTGGAAACACCATATATTTT. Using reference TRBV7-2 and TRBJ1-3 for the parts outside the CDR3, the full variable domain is GAGVSQSPSNKVTEKGKDVELRCDPISGHTALYWYRQSLGQGLEFLIYFQGNSAPDKSGLPSDRFSAERTGGSVSTLTIQRTQQEDSAVYLCASSLGYPGNTIYFGEGSWLTVV.

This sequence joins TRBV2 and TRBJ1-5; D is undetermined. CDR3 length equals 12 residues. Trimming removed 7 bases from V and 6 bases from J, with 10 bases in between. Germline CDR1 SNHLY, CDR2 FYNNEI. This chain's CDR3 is CASTEGSQPQHF. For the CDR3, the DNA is TGTGCCAGCACCGAAGGAAGTCAGCCCCAGCATTTT. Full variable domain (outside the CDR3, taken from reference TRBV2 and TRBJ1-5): EPEVTQTPSHQVTQMGQEVILRCVPISNHLYFYWYRQILGQKVEFLVSFYNNEISEKSEIFDDQFSVERPDGSNFTLKIRSTKLEDSAMYFCASTEGSQPQHFGDGTRLSIL.

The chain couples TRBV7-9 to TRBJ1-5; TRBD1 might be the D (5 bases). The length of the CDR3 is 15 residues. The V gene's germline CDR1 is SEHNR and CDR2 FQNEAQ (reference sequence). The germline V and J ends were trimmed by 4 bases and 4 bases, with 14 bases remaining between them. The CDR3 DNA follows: TGTGCCAGCAGCTCATCGACAGTTAGAAATCAGCCCCAGCATTTT. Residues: CASSSSTVRNQPQHF.

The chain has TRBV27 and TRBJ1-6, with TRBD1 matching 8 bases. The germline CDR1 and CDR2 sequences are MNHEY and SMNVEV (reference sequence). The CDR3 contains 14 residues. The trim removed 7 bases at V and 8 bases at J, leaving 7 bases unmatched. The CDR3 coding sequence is TGTGCCAGCACTCCTACAGGGGGGGATTCACCCCTCCACTTT. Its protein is CASTPTGGDSPLHF.

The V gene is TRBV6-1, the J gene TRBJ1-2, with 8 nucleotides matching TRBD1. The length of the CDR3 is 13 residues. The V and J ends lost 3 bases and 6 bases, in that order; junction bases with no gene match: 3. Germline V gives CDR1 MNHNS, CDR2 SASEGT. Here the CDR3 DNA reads TGTGCCAGCAGTGAGCAGGGGGCGGATGGCTACACCTTC. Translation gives CASSEQGADGYTF.

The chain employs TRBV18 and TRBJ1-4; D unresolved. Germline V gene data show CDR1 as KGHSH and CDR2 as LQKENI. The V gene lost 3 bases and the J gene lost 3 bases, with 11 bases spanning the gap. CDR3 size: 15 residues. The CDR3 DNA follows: TGTGCCAGCTCACCTCCTTCGTCCCCTAATGAAAAACTGTTTTTT. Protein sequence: CASSPPSSPNEKLFF.

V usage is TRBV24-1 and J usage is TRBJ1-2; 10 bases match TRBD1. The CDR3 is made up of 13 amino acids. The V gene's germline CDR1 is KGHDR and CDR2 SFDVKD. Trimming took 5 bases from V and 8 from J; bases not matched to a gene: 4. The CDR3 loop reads CATSGGQGDGYTF. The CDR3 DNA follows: TGTGCCACCAGTGGCGGACAGGGGGACGGCTACACCTTC.

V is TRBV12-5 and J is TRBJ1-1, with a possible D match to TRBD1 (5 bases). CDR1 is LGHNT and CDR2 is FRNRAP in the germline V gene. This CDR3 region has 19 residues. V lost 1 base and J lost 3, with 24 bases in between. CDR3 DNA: TGTGCTAGTGGTTTGGCCCCCGGGGGGAGTTTTTCATTGGACACTGAAGCTTTCTTT. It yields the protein CASGLAPGGSFSLDTEAFF.

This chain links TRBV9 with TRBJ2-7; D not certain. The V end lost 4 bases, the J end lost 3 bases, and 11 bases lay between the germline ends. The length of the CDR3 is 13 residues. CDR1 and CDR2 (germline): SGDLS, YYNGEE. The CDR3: CASSPRTGYEQYF. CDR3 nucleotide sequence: TGTGCCAGCAGCCCGAGGACGGGCTACGAGCAGTACTTC.

Written as DNA, the CDR3 is TGCAGCGCTGGGTCTAGCGGGGGGGCCGGAGATACGCAGTATTTT. It is translated as CSAGSSGGAGDTQYF. The chain joins TRBV29-1 to TRBJ2-3; 12 bases line up with TRBD2. The ends lost 7 bases at V and 5 bases at J; junction bases unmatched: 10. This CDR3 comprises 15 residues. From germline, CDR1 is SQVTM and CDR2 ANQGSEA.

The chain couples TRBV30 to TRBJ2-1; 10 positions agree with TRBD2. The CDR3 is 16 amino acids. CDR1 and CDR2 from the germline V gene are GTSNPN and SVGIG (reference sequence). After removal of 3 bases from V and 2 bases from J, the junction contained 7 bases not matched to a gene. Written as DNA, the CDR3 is TGTGCCTGGAGCCACGGAAGCGGGGGGGCCTACAATGAGCAGTTCTTC. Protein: CAWSHGSGGAYNEQFF.

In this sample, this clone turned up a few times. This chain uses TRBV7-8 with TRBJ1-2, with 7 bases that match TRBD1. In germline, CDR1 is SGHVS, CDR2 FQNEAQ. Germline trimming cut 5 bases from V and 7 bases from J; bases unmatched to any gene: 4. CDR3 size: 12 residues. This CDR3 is CASSQTGLGYTF. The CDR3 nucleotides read TGTGCCAGCAGCCAGACAGGGCTTGGCTACACCTTC.

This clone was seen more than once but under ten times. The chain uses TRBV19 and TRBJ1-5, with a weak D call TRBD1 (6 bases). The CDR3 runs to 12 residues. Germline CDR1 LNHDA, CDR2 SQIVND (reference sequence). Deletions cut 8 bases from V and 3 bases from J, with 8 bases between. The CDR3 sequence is CASGQFNQPQHF. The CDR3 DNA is TGTGCCAGTGGACAGTTCAATCAGCCCCAGCATTTT.

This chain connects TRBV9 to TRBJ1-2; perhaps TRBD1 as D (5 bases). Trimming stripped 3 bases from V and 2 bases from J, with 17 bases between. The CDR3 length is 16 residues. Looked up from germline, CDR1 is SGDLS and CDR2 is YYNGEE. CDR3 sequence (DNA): TGTGCCAGCAGCGCCCGGCGAGGGGAACCCAACTATGGCTACACCTTC. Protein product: CASSARRGEPNYGYTF. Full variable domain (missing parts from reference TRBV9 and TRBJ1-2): DSGVTQTPKHLITATGQRVTLRCSPRSGDLSVYWYQQSLDQGLQFLIQYYNGEERAKGNILERFSAQQFPDLHSELNLSSLELGDSALYFCASSARRGEPNYGYTFGSGTRLTVV.

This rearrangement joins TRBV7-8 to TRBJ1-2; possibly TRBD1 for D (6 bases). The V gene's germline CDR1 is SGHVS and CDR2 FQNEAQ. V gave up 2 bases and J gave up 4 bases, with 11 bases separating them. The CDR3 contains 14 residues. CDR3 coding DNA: TGTGCCAGCAGCTTAAACTCAGGGGCCTATGGCTACACCTTC. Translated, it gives CASSLNSGAYGYTF.

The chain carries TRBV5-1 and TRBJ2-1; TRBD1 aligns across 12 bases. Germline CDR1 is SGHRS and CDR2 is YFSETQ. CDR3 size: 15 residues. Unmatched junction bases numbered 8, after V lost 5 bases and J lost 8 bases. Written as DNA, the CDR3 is TGCGCCAGCAGTATGGGACAGGGGGCTTTCGATGAGCAGTTCTTC. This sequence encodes CASSMGQGAFDEQFF.

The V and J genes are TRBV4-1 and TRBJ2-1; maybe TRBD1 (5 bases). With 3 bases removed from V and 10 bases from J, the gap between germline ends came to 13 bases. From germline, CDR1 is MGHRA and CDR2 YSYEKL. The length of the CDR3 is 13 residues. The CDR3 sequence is CASSHHKGAEQFF. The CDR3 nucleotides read TGCGCCAGCAGCCACCACAAAGGGGCAGAGCAGTTCTTC.

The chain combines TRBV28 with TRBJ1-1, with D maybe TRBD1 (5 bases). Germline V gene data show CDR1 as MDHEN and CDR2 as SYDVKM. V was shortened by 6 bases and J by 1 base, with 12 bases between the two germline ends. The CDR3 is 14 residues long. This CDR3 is CASRWGTPNTEAFF. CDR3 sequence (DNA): TGTGCCAGCAGGTGGGGGACCCCGAACACTGAAGCTTTCTTT.